Presented here are 7 T cell receptor beta chains from one specimen sequenced in a study of blood T cell repertoires in COVID-19. Measured with immunoSEQ multiplex PCR; TCRdb has only the in-frame clones, and not every one. The profile shows around 190,000 clones, about four fifths of them singletons. The sample was peripheral blood. These receptors were taken from a woman in her seventies with COVID-19, enrolled during active disease.

The chain is built from TRBV29-1 and TRBJ1-2, with a possible D match to TRBD1 (6 bases). Trimming cost V 6 bases and J 5 bases, with 19 bases left between them. Looked up from germline, CDR1 is SQVTM and CDR2 is ANQGSEA. The CDR3 loop spans 14 amino acids. This CDR3 is CSVGDILEGYGYTF. The CDR3 DNA reads TGCAGCGTCGGGGACATCTTAGAAGGGTATGGCTACACCTTC. Variable domain in full (rest from reference TRBV29-1 and TRBJ1-2): SAVISQKPSRDICQRGTSLTIQCQVDSQVTMMFWYRQQPGQSLTLIATANQGSEATYESGFVIDKFPISRPNLTFSTLTVSNMSPEDSSIYLCSVGDILEGYGYTFGSGTRLTVV.

The V gene is TRBV11-1, the J gene TRBJ2-1; 8 bases line up with TRBD1. The trim removed 4 bases at V and 8 bases at J, leaving 7 bases unmatched. The CDR3 runs 14 residues. Per the germline V gene, CDR1 is SGHAT and CDR2 is FQDESV (reference sequence). CDR3 nucleotide sequence: TGTGCCAGCAGCTCAGGGGGCTTCGCAGATGAGCAGTTCTTC. This codes for CASSSGGFADEQFF.

This clone has a single count. The chain joins TRBV5-1 to TRBJ2-3; 7 nucleotides align to TRBD2. V dropped 2 bases and J dropped 4; count of bases not matched to a gene: 4. The CDR3 extends over 14 amino acids. Germline values: CDR1 SGHRS, CDR2 YFSETQ. This chain's CDR3 is CASSFWGGADTQYF. The CDR3, as DNA: TGCGCCAGCAGCTTTTGGGGGGGAGCAGATACGCAGTATTTT.

The rearrangement joins TRBV18 to TRBJ2-3; 9 nucleotides agree with TRBD2. The V segment lost 0 bases and the J segment 3 bases; nucleotides outside the gene matches: 4. Germline CDR1 and CDR2: KGHSH and LQKENI. This CDR3 comprises 16 residues. DNA of the CDR3: TGTGCCAGCTCACCACCGTCAGCGGGAGGTACAGATACGCAGTATTTT. Residues: CASSPPSAGGTDTQYF.

The chain links TRBV18 to TRBJ1-4; TRBD1 might be the D (5 bases). Trimming shortened V by 2 bases and J by 4 bases, and 11 bases separated the two germline ends. CDR3 length: 15 amino acids. Germline CDR1 reads KGHSH; CDR2 reads LQKENI. CDR3 in DNA: TGTGCCAGCTCACCAACAGACGGGGGTAATGAAAAACTGTTTTTT. Translated, it gives CASSPTDGGNEKLFF.

The V and J genes are TRBV19 and TRBJ1-3; perhaps TRBD1 as D (5 bases). The CDR3 loop spans 13 amino acids. The ends were cut back, 2 bases at V and 12 bases at J, with 14 bases in the middle. CDR1 LNHDA and CDR2 SQIVND come from the germline V gene (reference sequence). The CDR3 coding sequence is TGTGCCAGTAGTATAACGGGGACTCTCCACATATATTTT. Translation gives CASSITGTLHIYF.

In nucleotides, the CDR3 is TGTGCCAGCAGCCCAATGGGACAGGGGGCGAAAACTGAAGCTTTCTTT. Translated: CASSPMGQGAKTEAFF. V is TRBV25-1 and J is TRBJ1-1; 12 bases fit TRBD1. The CDR3 consists of 16 residues. The V gene's germline CDR1 is MGHDK and CDR2 SYGVNS. V dropped 6 bases and J dropped 5; count of bases not matched to a gene: 10.